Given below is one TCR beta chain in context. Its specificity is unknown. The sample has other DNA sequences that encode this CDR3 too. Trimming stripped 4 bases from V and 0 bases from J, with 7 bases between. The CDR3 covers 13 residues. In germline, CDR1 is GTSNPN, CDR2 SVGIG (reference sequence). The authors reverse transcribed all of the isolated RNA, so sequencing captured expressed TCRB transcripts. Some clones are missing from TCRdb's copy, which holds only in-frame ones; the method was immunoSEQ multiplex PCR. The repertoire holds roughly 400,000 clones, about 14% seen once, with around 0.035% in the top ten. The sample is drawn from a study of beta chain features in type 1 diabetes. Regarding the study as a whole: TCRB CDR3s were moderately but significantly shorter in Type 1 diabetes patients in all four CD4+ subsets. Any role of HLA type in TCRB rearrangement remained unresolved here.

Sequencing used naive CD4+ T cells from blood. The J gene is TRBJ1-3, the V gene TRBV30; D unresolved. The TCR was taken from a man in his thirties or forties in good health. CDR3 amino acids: CAWTWTSGNTIYF. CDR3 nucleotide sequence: TGTGCCTGGACATGGACCTCTGGAAACACCATATATTTT.